The 20 T cell receptor beta chains given below trace back to one sample, sequenced in a study of CD8+CD57+ T cells in acquired aplastic anemia. CD8+CD57+ cell expansion had been shown by flow cytometry in patients chosen for sequencing. TCR beta VDJ and CDR3 were profiled, and genomic DNA was the template. TCRdb processed the reads anew with MiXCR; each CDR3 protein has one entry. The data contain approximately 180,000 distinct CDR3 sequences, around 48% of them singletons. Sequenced material: sorted CD4+, CD8+, or CD8+CD57+ T cells (not recorded which) from PBMCs. The receptors originated from a human donor with aplastic anemia.

This clonotype showed up many times. The rearrangement links TRBV20-1 to TRBJ1-4; 9 nucleotides match TRBD1. CDR1 is DFQATT and CDR2 is SNEGSKA in the germline V gene (reference sequence). The V gene end was trimmed by 2 bases and the J gene end by 7 bases; junction bases not matched to a gene: 5. This CDR3 is built from 14 residues. The CDR3 DNA is TGCAGTGCTAGATTCACAGGGGGCGGTGAAAAACTGTTTTTT. Protein sequence: CSARFTGGGEKLFF.

The chain links TRBV19 to TRBJ1-6; D remains ambiguous. Germline CDR1 is LNHDA and CDR2 is SQIVND (reference sequence). Trimming removed 6 bases from V and 6 bases from J, with 12 bases in between. The CDR3 extends over 14 amino acids. The CDR3 DNA sequence: TGTGCCAGTAGGTCCCGAGACGGTAATTCACCCCTCCACTTT. It specifies CASRSRDGNSPLHF. The full variable domain, in which reference TRBV19 and TRBJ1-6 provide the parts outside the CDR3, is DGGITQSPKYLFRKEGQNVTLSCEQNLNHDAMYWYRQDPGQGLRLIYYSQIVNDFQKGDIAEGYSVSREKKESFPLTVTSAQKNPTAFYLCASRSRDGNSPLHFGNGTRLTVT.

This clonotype occurred many times. The rearrangement uses TRBV15 and TRBJ2-5; 11 nucleotides agree with TRBD2. V gave up 0 bases and J gave up 7 bases; unmatched junction bases: 16. CDR1 is LNHNV and CDR2 is YYDKDF in the germline V gene (reference sequence). This CDR3 is 19 amino acids long. DNA for the CDR3: TGTGCCACCAGCAGAGAGGGCCCGGGACTAGCGGACCGACTCGGGACCCAGTACTTC. This sequence encodes CATSREGPGLADRLGTQYF.

In the case of this clonotype: The germline gene is not matched at one end of the junction; a read error may be the cause. The chain combines TRBV6-2 or TRBV6-3 with TRBJ2-1; 11 bases fit TRBD1. The CDR3 contains 17 residues. Germline V gene lookup returns CDR1 MNHEY and CDR2 SVGEGT. The DNA of the CDR3 is TGTGCCAGCAGTAACTCACTTGGGGGACAGGGGGGCTATGAGCAGTTCTTC. Translation gives CASSNSLGGQGGYEQFF.

This clonotype occurred many times. The chain links TRBV7-6 to TRBJ2-7; D gene ambiguous. Germline V CDR1 and CDR2: SGHVS, FNYEAQ. V was trimmed by 2 bases and J by 5 bases, leaving 19 bases between them. The CDR3 has 16 amino acids. The CDR3 nucleotides read TGTGCCAGCAGCTTACAGCTGGGCGCACGGCGGAACGAGCAGTACTTC. Amino acids: CASSLQLGARRNEQYF.

This clonotype was counted between two and nine times. A much larger clone differs from this one at a single base, so this may be a read error. The chain carries TRBV5-1 and TRBJ2-3, with TRBD2 identical over 8 bases. Germline V gives CDR1 SGHRS, CDR2 YFSETQ. V lost 1 base, J lost 3 bases, and 10 bases stayed unmatched. This CDR3 comprises 17 residues. The CDR3 loop is CASSLSQGTSRTDTQYF. The CDR3 bases are TGCGCCAGCAGCTTGAGTCAGGGGACTAGTAGGACAGATACGCAGTATTTT. The whole variable domain, remainder taken from reference TRBV5-1 and TRBJ2-3, is KAGVTQTPRYLIKTRGQQVTLSCSPISGHRSVSWYQQTPGQGLQFLFEYFSETQRNKGNFPGRFSGRQFSNSRSEMNVSTLELGDSALYLCASSLSQGTSRTDTQYFGPGTRLTVL.

This clonotype has a single count. At one of its ends the junction is not consistent with the germline gene, which may arise from a read error. The V gene is TRBV2, the J gene TRBJ1-3; a weak D match, TRBD1 (6 bases). CDR3 length: 14 residues. CDR1 is SNHLY, CDR2 FYNNEI, per germline. CDR3 nucleotides: TGTGCCGGCAGTGGGGGCAGCTCTGGAAACGCCATATATTTT. Its protein is CAGSGGSSGNAIYF.

This clonotype was observed a handful of times. The chain is built from TRBV24-1 and TRBJ2-3; D is ambiguous. V was cut by 10 bases and J by 4 bases, with 8 bases left in between. Germline V gives CDR1 KGHDR, CDR2 SFDVKD. There are 11 residues in the CDR3. The CDR3 is CATKTADTQYF. Here the CDR3 DNA reads TGTGCCACGAAGACGGCAGATACGCAGTATTTT.

This clonotype was seen many times. The chain employs TRBV7-3 and TRBJ2-3; perhaps TRBD2 as D (6 bases). Trimming took 5 bases from V and 2 from J, leaving 11 bases between them. In germline, CDR1 is SGHTA, CDR2 FQGTGA. The CDR3 has 14 amino acids. CDR3 nucleotide sequence: TGTGCCAGCAGCACCGAGGGACTCACAGATACGCAGTATTTT. This translates into CASSTEGLTDTQYF.

This clonotype appeared many times. The chain is built from TRBV20-1 and TRBJ1-2; 8 bases are shared with TRBD1. CDR3 length: 16 amino acids. The germline CDR1 and CDR2 sequences are DFQATT and SNEGSKA (reference sequence). The J segment lost 2 bases and the V segment lost 2 bases, leaving 10 bases of the junction unmatched. The CDR3 bases are TGCAGTGCTAGACTTTCCTCGCAGGGGGCGAACTATGGCTACACCTTC. It codes for CSARLSSQGANYGYTF.

This clonotype was seen only once. The J gene is TRBJ1-6, the V gene TRBV11-2; 8 bases line up with TRBD1. The junction had 6 bases not matched to a gene; V was cut back by 3 bases and J by 8 bases. CDR1 SGHAT and CDR2 FQNNGV come from the germline V gene. The CDR3 is 15 residues long. As DNA, the CDR3 is TGTGCCAGCAGCTTGGGGGTGACAGGGGATTCACCCCTCCACTTT. It specifies CASSLGVTGDSPLHF.

This clonotype has at least ten counts. This chain uses TRBV7-2 with TRBJ1-5, with 8 positions matching TRBD1. The CDR3 is 16 residues long. CDR1 SGHTA and CDR2 FQGNSA come from the germline V gene. With 0 bases clipped from V and 4 bases from J, the junction kept 5 bases outside the gene matches. The CDR3, as DNA: TGTGCCAGCAGCTTAGCGCCAGGACAGGGAAATCAGCCCCAGCATTTT. Amino acid sequence: CASSLAPGQGNQPQHF.

This chain uses TRBV12-5 with TRBJ1-1; D is uncertain. Germline V gives CDR1 LGHNT, CDR2 FRNRAP. V lost 6 bases and J 0 bases, leaving 8 bases between the germline ends. The CDR3 is made up of 13 amino acids. CDR3 in amino acids: CASGGMVNTEAFF. DNA for the CDR3: TGTGCTAGTGGCGGTATGGTGAACACTGAAGCTTTCTTT.

This chain links TRBV7-6 with TRBJ2-5, with D uncertain. Germline CDR1 SGHVS, CDR2 FNYEAQ. This CDR3 region has 13 residues. The V end was cut by 5 bases, the J end by 2 bases, with 9 bases between. DNA of the CDR3: TGTGCCAGCAGCGTCGACCGTCAAGAGACCCAGTACTTC. This sequence encodes CASSVDRQETQYF.

This clonotype has ten or more counts. This rearrangement joins TRBV11-2 to TRBJ1-2; D gene uncertain. The CDR3 has 18 amino acids. V lost 2 bases to trimming and J lost 0 bases, with 19 bases between them. In germline, CDR1 is SGHAT, CDR2 FQNNGV. CDR3 loop: CASSLRAGPNPSNYGYTF. In DNA form, the CDR3 reads TGTGCCAGCAGCTTAAGGGCAGGACCGAATCCCTCTAACTATGGCTACACCTTC. Full variable domain (remainder filled in from reference TRBV11-2 and TRBJ1-2): EAGVAQSPRYKIIEKRQSVAFWCNPISGHATLYWYQQILGQGPKLLIQFQNNGVVDDSQLPKDRFSAERLKGVDSTLKIQPAKLEDSAVYLCASSLRAGPNPSNYGYTFGSGTRLTVV.

This clonotype was seen more than once but under ten times. The CDR3 here is CASSRGQGAYEQYF. CDR3 sequence (DNA): TGTGCCAGCAGCCGAGGACAGGGGGCGTACGAGCAGTACTTC. The rearrangement joins TRBV7-6 to TRBJ2-7; 11 bases are a match to TRBD1. With V trimmed by 5 bases and J by 4 bases, 4 bases remained unmatched. There are 14 residues in the CDR3. From germline, CDR1 is SGHVS and CDR2 FNYEAQ.

The chain couples TRBV15 to TRBJ2-5; D remains unclear. There are 12 residues in the CDR3. V shed 2 bases and J shed 0 bases, with 1 base lying between them. Germline CDR1 reads LNHNV; CDR2 reads YYDKDF (reference sequence). The CDR3 region has the DNA TGTGCCACCAGCAGACACCAAGAGACCCAGTACTTC. Amino acids: CATSRHQETQYF. Combining the CDR3 with reference TRBV15 and TRBJ2-5 gives the whole variable domain DAMVIQNPRYQVTQFGKPVTLSCSQTLNHNVMYWYQQKSSQAPKLLFHYYDKDFNNEADTPDNFQSRRPNTSFCFLDIRSPGLGDTAMYLCATSRHQETQYFGPGTRLLVL.

There are many counts of this clonotype. V is TRBV29-1 and J is TRBJ1-1, with TRBD1 as a possible D gene (6 bases). Germline V gives CDR1 SQVTM, CDR2 ANQGSEA. The V and J ends lost 6 bases and 4 bases respectively, with 12 bases between them. The length of the CDR3 is 12 residues. DNA for the CDR3: TGCAGCGTCAAAAGGGGGGCCACTGAAGCTTTCTTT. It encodes CSVKRGATEAFF.

The chain carries TRBV2 and TRBJ2-5; D is ambiguous. Between the trimmed V and J ends, which lost 1 base and 5 bases, there was a span of 8 bases. Germline CDR1 reads SNHLY; CDR2 reads FYNNEI. The CDR3 extends over 13 amino acids. The CDR3 reads CASSEGSWETQYF. CDR3 coding DNA: TGTGCCAGCAGTGAAGGAAGTTGGGAGACCCAGTACTTC.

This clonotype has only a few counts. A much larger clone lies a single base off, so this may be a read error. This chain links TRBV5-1 with TRBJ1-2; 8 bases line up with TRBD1. This CDR3 has 14 residues. The trim removed 4 bases at V and 9 bases at J, leaving 11 bases unmatched. The germline V gene encodes CDR1 SGHRS and CDR2 YFSETQ. As DNA, the CDR3 is TGCGCCAGCAGCGCCACCGGACAGGGTTATAGCTACACCTTC. Amino acids: CASSATGQGYSYTF.